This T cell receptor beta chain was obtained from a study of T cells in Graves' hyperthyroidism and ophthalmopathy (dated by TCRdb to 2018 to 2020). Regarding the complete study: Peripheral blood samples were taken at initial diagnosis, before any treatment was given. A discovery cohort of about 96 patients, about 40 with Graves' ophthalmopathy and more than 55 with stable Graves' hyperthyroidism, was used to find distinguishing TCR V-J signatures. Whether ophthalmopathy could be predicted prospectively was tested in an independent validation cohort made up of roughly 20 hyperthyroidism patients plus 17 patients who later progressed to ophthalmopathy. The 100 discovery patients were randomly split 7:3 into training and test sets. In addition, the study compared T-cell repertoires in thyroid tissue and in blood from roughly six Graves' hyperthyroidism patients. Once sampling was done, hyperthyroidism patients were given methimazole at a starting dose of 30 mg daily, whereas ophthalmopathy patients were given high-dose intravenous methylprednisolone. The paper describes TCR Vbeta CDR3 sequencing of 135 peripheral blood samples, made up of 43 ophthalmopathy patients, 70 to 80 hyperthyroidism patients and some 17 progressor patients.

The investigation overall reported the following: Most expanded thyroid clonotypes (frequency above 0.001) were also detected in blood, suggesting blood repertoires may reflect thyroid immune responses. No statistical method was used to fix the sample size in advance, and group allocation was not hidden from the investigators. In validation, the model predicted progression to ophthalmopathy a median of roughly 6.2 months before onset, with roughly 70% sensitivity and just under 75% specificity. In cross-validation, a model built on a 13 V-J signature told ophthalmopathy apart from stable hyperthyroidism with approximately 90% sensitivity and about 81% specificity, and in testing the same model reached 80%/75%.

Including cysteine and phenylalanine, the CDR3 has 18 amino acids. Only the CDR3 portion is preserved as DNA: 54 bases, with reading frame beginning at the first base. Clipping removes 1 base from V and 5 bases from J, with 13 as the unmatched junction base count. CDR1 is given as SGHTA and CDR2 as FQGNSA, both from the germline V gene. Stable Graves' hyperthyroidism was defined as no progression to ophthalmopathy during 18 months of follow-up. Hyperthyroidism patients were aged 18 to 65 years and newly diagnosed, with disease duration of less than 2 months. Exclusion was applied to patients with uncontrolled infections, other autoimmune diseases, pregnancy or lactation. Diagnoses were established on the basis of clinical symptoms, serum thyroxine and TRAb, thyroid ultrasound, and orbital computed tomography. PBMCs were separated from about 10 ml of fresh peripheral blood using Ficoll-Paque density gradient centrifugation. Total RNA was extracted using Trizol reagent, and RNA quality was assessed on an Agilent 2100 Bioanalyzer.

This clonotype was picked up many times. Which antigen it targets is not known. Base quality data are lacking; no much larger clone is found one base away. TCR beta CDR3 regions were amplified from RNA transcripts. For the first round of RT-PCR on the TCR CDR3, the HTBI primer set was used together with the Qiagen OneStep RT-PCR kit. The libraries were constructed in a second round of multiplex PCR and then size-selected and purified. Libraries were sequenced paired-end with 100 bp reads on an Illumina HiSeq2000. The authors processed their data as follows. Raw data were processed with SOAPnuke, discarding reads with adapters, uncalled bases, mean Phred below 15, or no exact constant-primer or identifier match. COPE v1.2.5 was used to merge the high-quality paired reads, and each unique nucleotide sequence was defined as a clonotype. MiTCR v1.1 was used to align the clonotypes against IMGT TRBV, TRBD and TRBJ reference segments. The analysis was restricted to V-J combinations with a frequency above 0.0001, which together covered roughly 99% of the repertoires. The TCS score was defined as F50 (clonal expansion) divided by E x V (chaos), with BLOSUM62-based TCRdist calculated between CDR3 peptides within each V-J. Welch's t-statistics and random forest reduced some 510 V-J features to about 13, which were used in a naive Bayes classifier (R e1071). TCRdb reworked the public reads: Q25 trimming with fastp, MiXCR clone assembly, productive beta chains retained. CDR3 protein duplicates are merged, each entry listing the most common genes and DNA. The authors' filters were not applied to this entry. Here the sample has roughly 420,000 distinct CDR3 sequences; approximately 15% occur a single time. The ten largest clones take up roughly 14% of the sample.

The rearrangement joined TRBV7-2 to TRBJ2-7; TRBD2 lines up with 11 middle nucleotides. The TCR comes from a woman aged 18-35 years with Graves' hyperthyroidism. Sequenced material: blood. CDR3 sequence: CASSLGGSGRAWLNEQYF. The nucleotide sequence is TGTGCCAGCAGCTTAGGGGGTAGCGGGAGGGCCTGGCTAAACGAGCAGTACTTC.